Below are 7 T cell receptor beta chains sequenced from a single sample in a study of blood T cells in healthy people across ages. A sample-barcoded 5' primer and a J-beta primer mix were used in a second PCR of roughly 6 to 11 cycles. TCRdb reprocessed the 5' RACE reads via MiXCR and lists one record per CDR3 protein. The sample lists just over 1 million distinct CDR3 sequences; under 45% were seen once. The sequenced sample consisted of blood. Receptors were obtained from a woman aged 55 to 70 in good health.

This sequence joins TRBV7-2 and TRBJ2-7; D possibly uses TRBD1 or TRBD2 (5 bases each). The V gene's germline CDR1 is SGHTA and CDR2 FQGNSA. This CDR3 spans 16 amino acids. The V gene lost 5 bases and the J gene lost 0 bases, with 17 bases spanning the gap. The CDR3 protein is CASSGGPATSSYEQYF. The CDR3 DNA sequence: TGTGCCAGCAGCGGGGGACCAGCAACTAGCTCCTACGAGCAGTACTTC. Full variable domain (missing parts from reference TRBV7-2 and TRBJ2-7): GAGVSQSPSNKVTEKGKDVELRCDPISGHTALYWYRQSLGQGLEFLIYFQGNSAPDKSGLPSDRFSAERTGGSVSTLTIQRTQQEDSAVYLCASSGGPATSSYEQYFGPGTRLTVT.

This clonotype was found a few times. CDR3 sequence reads: CSVTSGGGAKNIQYF. The DNA of the CDR3 is TGCAGCGTTACATCTGGGGGTGGAGCCAAAAACATTCAGTACTTC. The chain is built from TRBV29-1 and TRBJ2-4; D might be TRBD1 or TRBD2, each matching 5 bases. Trimming removed 5 bases from V and 0 bases from J, with 14 bases in between. The CDR3 has 15 residues. Germline CDR1 reads SQVTM; CDR2 reads ANQGSEA.

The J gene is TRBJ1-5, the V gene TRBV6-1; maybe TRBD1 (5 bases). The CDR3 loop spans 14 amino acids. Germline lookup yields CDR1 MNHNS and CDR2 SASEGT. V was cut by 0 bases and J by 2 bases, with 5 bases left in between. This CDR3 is CASSEATGNQPQHF. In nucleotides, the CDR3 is TGTGCCAGCAGTGAAGCGACAGGCAATCAGCCCCAGCATTTT.

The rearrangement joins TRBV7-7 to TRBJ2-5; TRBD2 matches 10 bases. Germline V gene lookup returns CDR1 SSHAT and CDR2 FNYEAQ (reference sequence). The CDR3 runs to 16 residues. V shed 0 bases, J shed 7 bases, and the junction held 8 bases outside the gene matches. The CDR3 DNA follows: TGTGCCAGCAGCTTAGCGGCGGGACTAGCGAGGCCGACCCAGTACTTC. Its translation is CASSLAAGLARPTQYF.

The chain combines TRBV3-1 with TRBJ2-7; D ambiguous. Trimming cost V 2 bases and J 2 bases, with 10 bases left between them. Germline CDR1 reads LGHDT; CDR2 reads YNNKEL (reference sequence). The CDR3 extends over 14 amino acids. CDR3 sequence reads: CASSQTYRAYEQYF. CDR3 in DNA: TGTGCCAGCAGCCAAACTTACAGAGCCTACGAGCAGTACTTC.

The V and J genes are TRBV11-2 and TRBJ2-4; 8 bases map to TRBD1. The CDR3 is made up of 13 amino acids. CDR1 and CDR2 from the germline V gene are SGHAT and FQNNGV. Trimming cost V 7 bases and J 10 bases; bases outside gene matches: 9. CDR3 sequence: CASTKTGGGIQYF. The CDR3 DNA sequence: TGTGCCAGCACCAAAACAGGGGGTGGGATTCAGTACTTC.

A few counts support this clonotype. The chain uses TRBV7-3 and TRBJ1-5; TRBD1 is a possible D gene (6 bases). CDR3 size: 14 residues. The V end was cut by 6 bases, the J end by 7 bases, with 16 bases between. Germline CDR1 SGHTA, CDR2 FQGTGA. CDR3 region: CASRANRARQPQHF. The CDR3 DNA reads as TGTGCCAGCAGGGCGAACAGGGCCCGGCAGCCCCAGCATTTT.